These 14 T cell receptor beta chains share one sample of origin, sequenced in a study of response to subunit inactivated influenza vaccine. TCRdb analysed the RT-PCR reads with MiXCR anew, one entry per CDR3 protein. This table has 530,000 or so distinct CDR3 sequences, roughly 23% appearing once. Here the sequenced sample was CD4+ T cells sorted from PBMCs, taken roughly 5 days after vaccination. The receptors shown here come from a man aged 45-65 years who received an inactivated influenza vaccine.

The chain employs TRBV20-1 and TRBJ2-3, with 12 positions matching TRBD1. J was trimmed by 3 bases and V by 0 bases; bases with no gene match: 13. Germline V CDR1 and CDR2: DFQATT, SNEGSKA (reference sequence). This CDR3 contains 19 residues. CDR3 region: CSARDRGQGAQLWTDTQYF. In nucleotides, the CDR3 is TGCAGTGCTAGAGATAGGGGACAGGGGGCGCAGCTTTGGACAGATACGCAGTATTTT.

J is TRBJ2-5 and V is TRBV28, with D possibly called TRBD1 or TRBD2 (6 bases each). The germline V gene encodes CDR1 MDHEN and CDR2 SYDVKM. The CDR3 sequence is 15 residues long. The V gene lost 3 bases and the J gene lost 11 bases, with 22 bases spanning the gap. CDR3 residues: CASSFPGARNKAQYF. Written as DNA, the CDR3 is TGTGCCAGCAGTTTCCCGGGGGCACGAAACAAGGCGCAGTACTTC.

Ten or more counts support this clonotype. The chain combines TRBV12-3 or TRBV12-4 with TRBJ2-1; D possibly corresponds to TRBD2 (5 bases). CDR3 length: 14 amino acids. V shed 6 bases and J shed 6 bases, with 15 bases lying between them. This CDR3 is CASRAGQGRNEQFF. CDR3 sequence (DNA): TGTGCCAGCAGGGCGGGTCAAGGCCGCAATGAGCAGTTCTTC.

J is TRBJ2-5 and V is TRBV3-1, with TRBD2 matching 9 bases. The CDR3 is 14 amino acids. V dropped 1 base and J dropped 4; count of bases not matched to a gene: 1. Germline CDR1 is LGHDT and CDR2 is YNNKEL (reference sequence). In DNA, the CDR3 is TGTGCCAGCAGCCAAGCTAGCGGGGTAGAGACCCAGTACTTC. Translation gives CASSQASGVETQYF.

The V and J genes are TRBV20-1 and TRBJ1-4, with a weak D call TRBD1 (5 bases). V was cut by 1 base and J by 8 bases, with 17 bases left in between. Germline V gives CDR1 DFQATT, CDR2 SNEGSKA (reference sequence). There are 15 residues in the CDR3. CDR3 residues: CSARGDSGEEEKLFF. The CDR3 DNA reads TGCAGTGCTAGAGGCGACAGCGGAGAAGAGGAAAAACTGTTTTTT.

This clonotype turned up a few times. The CDR3 loop reads CASSGTSGAYEQYF. Written as DNA, the CDR3 is TGCGCCAGCAGCGGGACTAGCGGGGCCTACGAGCAGTACTTC. The J gene is TRBJ2-7, the V gene TRBV5-1; 13 bases align to TRBD2. The germline gives CDR1 SGHRS, CDR2 YFSETQ. This CDR3 contains 14 residues. V gave up 4 bases and J gave up 2 bases; unmatched junction bases: 0.

The table lists this clonotype with a few counts. This chain joins TRBV6-6 and TRBJ1-3; D call uncertain. The germline V gene encodes CDR1 MNHNY and CDR2 SVGAGI (reference sequence). The CDR3 is 13 amino acids. V lost 5 bases and J 0 bases, leaving 5 bases between the germline ends. The CDR3 here is CASSPPSGNTIYF. CDR3 DNA: TGTGCCAGCAGTCCCCCCTCTGGAAACACCATATATTTT.

The sample holds a few counts of this clonotype. This sequence joins TRBV6-5 and TRBJ2-7; TRBD2 aligns across 7 bases. CDR1 is MNHEY and CDR2 is SVGAGI in the germline V gene. The CDR3 is 14 residues long. J lost 3 bases, V lost 4 bases, and 6 bases had no gene match. The CDR3 loop is CASSFGGTFYEQYF. The DNA for the CDR3 is TGTGCCAGCAGTTTCGGGGGGACCTTCTACGAGCAGTACTTC.

This chain joins TRBV4-2 and TRBJ2-7; TRBD2 matches at 9 bases. Germline V CDR1 and CDR2: LGHNA, YNFKEQ. V was clipped by 3 bases and J by 0 bases; unmatched bases: 3. The length of the CDR3 is 15 residues. The CDR3 sequence: CASSQTSGHSYEQYF. Here the CDR3 DNA reads TGTGCCAGCAGCCAGACTAGCGGCCACTCCTACGAGCAGTACTTC.

The chain employs TRBV7-9 and TRBJ2-1, with 15 bases lining up with TRBD2. The V segment lost 5 bases and the J segment 4 bases; nucleotides outside the gene matches: 6. This CDR3 is built from 17 residues. Germline values: CDR1 SEHNR, CDR2 FQNEAQ (reference sequence). CDR3 in amino acids: CASSPHGLAGGYNEQFF. CDR3 sequence (DNA): TGTGCCAGCAGCCCTCACGGACTAGCGGGAGGGTACAATGAGCAGTTCTTC.

The chain recombines TRBV10-3 with TRBJ2-7, with D hard to call. The germline CDR1 and CDR2 sequences are ENHRY and SYGVKD. V lost 6 bases, J lost 0 bases, and 12 bases lay in between. The CDR3 loop spans 14 amino acids. The DNA for the CDR3 is TGTGCCATCAGCACCGGGCCAAACTCCTACGAGCAGTACTTC. The encoded protein is CAISTGPNSYEQYF.

The chain is built from TRBV2 and TRBJ2-7, with D perhaps matching TRBD2 (6 bases). Trimming took 3 bases from V and 5 from J, leaving 14 bases between them. CDR3 size: 14 residues. Per germline, CDR1 SNHLY and CDR2 FYNNEI. The CDR3 region has the DNA TGTGCCAGCAGTGAGCGGAGGGTTGGGGACGAGCAGTACTTC. Amino acid sequence: CASSERRVGDEQYF.

This clonotype was detected a few times. V gene TRBV12-3 or TRBV12-4 combines with J gene TRBJ2-7; 11 bases are a match to TRBD2. The trim removed 3 bases at V and 0 bases at J, leaving 1 base unmatched. The CDR3 runs to 15 residues. DNA of the CDR3: TGTGCCAGCAGTTTGACTAGCGGGGACTCCTACGAGCAGTACTTC. Its translation is CASSLTSGDSYEQYF.

This clonotype was recorded at least ten times. CDR3 sequence: CASSYSPSGIVTQYF. CDR3 nucleotide sequence: TGTGCCAGCAGTTACAGTCCTAGCGGGATCGTGACCCAGTACTTC. This chain links TRBV6-2 or TRBV6-3 with TRBJ2-5, with TRBD2 matching 9 bases. Trimming at V came to 2 bases and at J to 7 bases, leaving 8 bases not matched to a gene. CDR1 and CDR2 from the germline V gene are MNHEY and SVGEGT. This CDR3 spans 15 amino acids.